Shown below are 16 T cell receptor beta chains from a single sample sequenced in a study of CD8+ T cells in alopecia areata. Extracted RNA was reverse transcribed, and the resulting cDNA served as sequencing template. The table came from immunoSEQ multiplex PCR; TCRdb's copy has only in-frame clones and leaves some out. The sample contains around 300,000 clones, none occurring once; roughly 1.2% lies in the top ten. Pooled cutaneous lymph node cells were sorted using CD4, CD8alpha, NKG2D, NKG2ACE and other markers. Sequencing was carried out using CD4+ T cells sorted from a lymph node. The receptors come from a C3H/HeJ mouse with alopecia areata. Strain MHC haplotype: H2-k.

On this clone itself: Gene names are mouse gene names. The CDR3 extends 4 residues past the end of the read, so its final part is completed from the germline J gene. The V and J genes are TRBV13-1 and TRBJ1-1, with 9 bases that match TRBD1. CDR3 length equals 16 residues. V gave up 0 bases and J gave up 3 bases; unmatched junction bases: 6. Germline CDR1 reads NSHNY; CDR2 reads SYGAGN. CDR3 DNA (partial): TGTGCCAGCAGTGATGCCATGACAGGGGGTGACACA. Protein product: CASSDAMTGGDT. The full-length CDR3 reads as CASSDAMTGGDTEVFF.

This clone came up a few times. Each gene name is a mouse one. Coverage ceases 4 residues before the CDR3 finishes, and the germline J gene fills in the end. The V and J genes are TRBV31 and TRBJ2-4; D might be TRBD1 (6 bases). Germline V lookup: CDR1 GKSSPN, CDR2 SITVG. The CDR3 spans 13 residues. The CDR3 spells CAWGTGFGNTLYF. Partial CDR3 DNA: TGTGCCTGGGGCACAGGGTTTGGAAAC.

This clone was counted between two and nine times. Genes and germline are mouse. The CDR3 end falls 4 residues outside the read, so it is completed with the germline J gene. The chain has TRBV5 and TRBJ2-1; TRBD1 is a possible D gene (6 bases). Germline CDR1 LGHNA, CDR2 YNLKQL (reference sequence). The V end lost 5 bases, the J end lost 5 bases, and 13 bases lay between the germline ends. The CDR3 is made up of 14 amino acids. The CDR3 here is CASSSQGLDAEQFF. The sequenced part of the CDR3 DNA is TGTGCCAGCAGCTCTCAGGGGCTGGATGCT.

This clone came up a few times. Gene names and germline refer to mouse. The sequenced CDR3 bases are TGTGCCAGCAGTCTCCGACTGGGAGAA. Protein product: CASSLRLGE. The full CDR3 sequence reads CASSLRLGETLYF. The J gene is TRBJ2-3, the V gene TRBV19; 7 bases match TRBD2. The read is 4 residues too short to cover the CDR3 end, so that end is filled in from the germline J gene. Germline V gene lookup returns CDR1 FNHDT and CDR2 SITEND (reference sequence). The CDR3 is made up of 13 amino acids.

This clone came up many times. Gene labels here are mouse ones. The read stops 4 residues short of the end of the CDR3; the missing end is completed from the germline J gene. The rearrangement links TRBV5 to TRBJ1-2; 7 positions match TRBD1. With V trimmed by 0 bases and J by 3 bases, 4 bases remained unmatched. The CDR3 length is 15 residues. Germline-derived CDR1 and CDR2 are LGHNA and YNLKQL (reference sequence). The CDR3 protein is CASSQDRGRDSDYTF. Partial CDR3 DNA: TGTGCCAGCAGCCAAGATAGGGGGCGGGACTCC.

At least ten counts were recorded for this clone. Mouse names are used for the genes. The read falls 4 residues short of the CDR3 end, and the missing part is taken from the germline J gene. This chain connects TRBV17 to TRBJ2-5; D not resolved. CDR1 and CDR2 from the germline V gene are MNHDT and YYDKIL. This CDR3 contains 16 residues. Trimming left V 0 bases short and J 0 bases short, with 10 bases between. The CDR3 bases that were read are TGTGCTAGCAGTAGAGATCTACAGTTTAACCAAGAC. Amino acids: CASSRDLQFNQD. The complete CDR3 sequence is CASSRDLQFNQDTQYF.

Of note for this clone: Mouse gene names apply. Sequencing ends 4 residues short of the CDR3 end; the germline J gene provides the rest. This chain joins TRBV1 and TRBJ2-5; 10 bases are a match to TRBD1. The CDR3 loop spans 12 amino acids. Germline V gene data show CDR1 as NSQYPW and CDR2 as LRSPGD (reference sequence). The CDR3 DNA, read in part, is TGCACAGCGGACAGGGGGCAAGAC. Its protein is CTADRGQD. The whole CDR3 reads CTADRGQDTQYF.

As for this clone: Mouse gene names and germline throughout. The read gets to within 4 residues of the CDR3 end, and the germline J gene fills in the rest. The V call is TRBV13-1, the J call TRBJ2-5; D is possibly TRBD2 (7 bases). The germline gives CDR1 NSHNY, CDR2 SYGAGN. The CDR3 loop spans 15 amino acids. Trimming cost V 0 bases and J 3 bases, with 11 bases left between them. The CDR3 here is CASSDAWGAQDTQYF. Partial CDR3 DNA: TGTGCCAGCAGTGATGCTTGGGGGGCACAAGAC.

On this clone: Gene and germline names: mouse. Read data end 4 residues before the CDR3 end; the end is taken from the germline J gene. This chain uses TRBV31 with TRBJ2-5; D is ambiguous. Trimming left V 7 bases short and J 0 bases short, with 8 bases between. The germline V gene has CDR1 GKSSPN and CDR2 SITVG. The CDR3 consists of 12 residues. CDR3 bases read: TGTGCCTCTTCAGGAAACCAAGAC. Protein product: CASSGNQD. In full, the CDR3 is CASSGNQDTQYF.

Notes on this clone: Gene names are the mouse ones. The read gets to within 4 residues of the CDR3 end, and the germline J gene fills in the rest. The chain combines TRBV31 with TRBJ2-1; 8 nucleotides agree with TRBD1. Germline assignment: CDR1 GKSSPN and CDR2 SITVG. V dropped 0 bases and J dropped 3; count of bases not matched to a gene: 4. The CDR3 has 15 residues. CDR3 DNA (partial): TGTGCCTGGAGTCTTCGGACAGGGTTCTATGCT. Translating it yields CAWSLRTGFYA. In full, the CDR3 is CAWSLRTGFYAEQFF.

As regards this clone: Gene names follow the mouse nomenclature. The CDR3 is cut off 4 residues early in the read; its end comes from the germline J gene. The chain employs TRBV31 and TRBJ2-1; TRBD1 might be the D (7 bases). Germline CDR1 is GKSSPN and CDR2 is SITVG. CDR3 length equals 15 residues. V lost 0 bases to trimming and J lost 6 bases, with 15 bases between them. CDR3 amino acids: CAWSLEGGAFAEQFF. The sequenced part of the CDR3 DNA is TGTGCCTGGAGTCTAGAAGGGGGCGCATTTGCT.

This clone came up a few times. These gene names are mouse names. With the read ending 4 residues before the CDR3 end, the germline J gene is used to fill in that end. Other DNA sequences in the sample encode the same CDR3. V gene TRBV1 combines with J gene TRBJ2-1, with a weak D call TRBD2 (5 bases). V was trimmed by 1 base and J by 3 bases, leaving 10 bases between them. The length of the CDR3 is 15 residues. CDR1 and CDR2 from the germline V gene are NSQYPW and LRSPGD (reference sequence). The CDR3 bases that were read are TGCACCTGCAGTGCAGGGCTGGGCTCCTATGCT. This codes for CTCSAGLGSYA. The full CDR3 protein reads CTCSAGLGSYAEQFF.

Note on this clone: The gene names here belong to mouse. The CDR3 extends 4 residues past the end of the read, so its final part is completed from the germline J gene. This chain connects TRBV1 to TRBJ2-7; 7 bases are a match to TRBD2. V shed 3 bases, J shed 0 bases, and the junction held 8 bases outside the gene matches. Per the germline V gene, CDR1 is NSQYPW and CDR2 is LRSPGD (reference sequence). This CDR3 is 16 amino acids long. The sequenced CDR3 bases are TGCACCTGCAGTGCGCTCACTGGGGAGAGCTCCTAT. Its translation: CTCSALTGESSY. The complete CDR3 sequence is CTCSALTGESSYEQYF.

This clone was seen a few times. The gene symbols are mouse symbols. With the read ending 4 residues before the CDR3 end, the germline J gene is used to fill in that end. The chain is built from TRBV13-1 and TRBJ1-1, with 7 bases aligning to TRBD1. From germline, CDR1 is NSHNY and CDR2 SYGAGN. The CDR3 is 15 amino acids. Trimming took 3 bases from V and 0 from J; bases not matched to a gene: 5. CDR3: CASSGPGQSNTEVFF. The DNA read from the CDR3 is TGTGCCAGCAGTGGGCCGGGACAGTCAAACACA.

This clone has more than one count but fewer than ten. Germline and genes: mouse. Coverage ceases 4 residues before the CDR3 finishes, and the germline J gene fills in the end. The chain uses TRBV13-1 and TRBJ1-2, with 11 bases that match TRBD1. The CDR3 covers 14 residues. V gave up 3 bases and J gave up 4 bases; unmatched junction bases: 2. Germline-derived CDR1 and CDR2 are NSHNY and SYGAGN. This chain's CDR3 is CASSGGTGGSDYTF. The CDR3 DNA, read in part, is TGTGCCAGCAGTGGAGGGACAGGGGGCTCC.

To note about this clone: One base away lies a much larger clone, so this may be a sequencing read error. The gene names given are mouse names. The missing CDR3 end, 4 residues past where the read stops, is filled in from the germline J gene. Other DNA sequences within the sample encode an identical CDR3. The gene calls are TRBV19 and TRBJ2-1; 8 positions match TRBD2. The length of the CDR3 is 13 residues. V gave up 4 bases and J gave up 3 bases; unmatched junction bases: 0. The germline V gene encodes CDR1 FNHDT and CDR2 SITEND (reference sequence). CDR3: CASSLGGYAEQFF. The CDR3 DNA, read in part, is TGTGCCAGCAGTCTGGGGGGCTATGCT. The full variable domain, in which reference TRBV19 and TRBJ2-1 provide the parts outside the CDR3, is GGIITQTPKFLIGQEGQKLTLKCQQNFNHDTMYWYRQDSGKGLRLIYYSITENDLQKGDLSEGYDASREKKSSFSLTVTSAQKNEMAVFLCASSLGGYAEQFFGPGTRLTVL.